This TCR beta chain was found in a study of tumour-infiltrating T cells in Burkitt lymphoma. Study information: Survival, overall and progression-free, tracked with productive clonality.

Libraries were prepared by immunoSEQ multiplex PCR; TCRdb keeps only in-frame clonotypes and omits some of them. The top ten hold approximately 1.5% of the sample, which has 11,000 to 15,000 clones, approximately 83% seen once. With V trimmed by 1 base and J by 0 bases, 7 bases remained unmatched. The CDR3 has 17 amino acids. Germline CDR1 and CDR2: SGHAT and FQNNGV. The clonotype comes from a human donor with diffuse large B-cell lymphoma. The V gene is TRBV11-2, the J gene TRBJ1-2; 8 bases match TRBD1. Sequenced: tumor tissue. CDR3 bases: TGTGCCAGCAGCTTAGTTGCAGGGGGCCTTGCTAACTATGGCTACACCTTC. It codes for CASSLVAGGLANYGYTF.